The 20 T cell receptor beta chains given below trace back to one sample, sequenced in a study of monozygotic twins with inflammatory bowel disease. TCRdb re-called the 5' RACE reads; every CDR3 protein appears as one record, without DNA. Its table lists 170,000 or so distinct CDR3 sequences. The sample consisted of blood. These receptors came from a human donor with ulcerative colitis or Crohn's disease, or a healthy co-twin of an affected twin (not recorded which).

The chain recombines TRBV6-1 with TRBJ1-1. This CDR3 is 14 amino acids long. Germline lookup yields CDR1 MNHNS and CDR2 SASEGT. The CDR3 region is CASSDTRSNTEAFF.

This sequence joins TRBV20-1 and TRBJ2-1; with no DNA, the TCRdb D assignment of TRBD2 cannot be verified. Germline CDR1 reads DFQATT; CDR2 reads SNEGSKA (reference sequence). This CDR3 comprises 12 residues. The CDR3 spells CSAPPGRAEQFF.

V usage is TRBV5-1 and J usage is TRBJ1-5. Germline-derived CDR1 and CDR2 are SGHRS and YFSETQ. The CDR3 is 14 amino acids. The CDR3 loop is CASRVEPSNQPQHF.

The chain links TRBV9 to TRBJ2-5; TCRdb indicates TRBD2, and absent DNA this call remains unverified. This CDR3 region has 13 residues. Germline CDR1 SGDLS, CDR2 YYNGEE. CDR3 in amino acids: CASSPSLEETQYF.

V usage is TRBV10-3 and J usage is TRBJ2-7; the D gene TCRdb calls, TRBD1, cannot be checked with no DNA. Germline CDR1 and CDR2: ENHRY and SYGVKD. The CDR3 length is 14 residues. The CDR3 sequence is CAIRSPGFPYEQYF.

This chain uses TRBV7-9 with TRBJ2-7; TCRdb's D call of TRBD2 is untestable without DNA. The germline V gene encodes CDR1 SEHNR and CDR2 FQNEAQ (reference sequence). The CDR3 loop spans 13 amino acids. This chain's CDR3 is CASTHGGGTEQYF.

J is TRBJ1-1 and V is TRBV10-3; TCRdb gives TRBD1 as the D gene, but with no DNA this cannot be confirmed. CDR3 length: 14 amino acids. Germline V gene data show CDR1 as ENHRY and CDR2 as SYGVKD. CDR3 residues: CAISNMGQDLEAFF.

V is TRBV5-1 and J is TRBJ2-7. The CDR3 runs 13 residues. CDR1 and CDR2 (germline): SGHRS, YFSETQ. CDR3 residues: CASSLSNGAEQYF. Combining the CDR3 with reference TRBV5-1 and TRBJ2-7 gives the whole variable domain KAGVTQTPRYLIKTRGQQVTLSCSPISGHRSVSWYQQTPGQGLQFLFEYFSETQRNKGNFPGRFSGRQFSNSRSEMNVSTLELGDSALYLCASSLSNGAEQYFGPGTRLTVT.

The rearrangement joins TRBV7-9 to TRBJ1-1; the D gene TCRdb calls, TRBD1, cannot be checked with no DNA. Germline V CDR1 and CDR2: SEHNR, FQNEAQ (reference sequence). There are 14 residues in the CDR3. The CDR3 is CASSLPGRGAEAFF.

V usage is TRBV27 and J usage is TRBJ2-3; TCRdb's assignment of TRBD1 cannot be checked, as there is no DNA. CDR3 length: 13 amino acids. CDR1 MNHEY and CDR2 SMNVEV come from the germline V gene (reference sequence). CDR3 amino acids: CASSFRGVRMWYF.

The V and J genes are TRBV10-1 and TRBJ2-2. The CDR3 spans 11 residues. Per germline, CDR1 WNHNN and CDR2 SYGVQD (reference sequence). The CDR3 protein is CASSQTGELFF.

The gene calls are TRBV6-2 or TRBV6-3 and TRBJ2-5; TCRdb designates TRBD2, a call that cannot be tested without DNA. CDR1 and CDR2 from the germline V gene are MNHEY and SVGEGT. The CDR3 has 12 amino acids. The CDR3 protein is CASSPLPGTQYF.

This CDR3 is CASSQDGTGGDTEAFF. The chain carries TRBV4-3 and TRBJ1-1; as DNA is missing, the TRBD1 call by TCRdb cannot be tested. This CDR3 has 16 amino acids. Germline CDR1 and CDR2: LGHNA and YSLEER.

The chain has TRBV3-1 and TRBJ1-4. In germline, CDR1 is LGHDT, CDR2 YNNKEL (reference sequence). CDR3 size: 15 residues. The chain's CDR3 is CASSQGINSNEKLFF.

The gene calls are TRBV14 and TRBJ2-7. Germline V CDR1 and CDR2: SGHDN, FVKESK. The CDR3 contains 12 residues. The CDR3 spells CASSAFRSEQYF.

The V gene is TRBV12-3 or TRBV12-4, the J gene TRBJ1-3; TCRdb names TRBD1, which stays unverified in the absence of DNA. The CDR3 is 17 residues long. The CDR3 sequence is CASRNRVGDSPGNTIYF.

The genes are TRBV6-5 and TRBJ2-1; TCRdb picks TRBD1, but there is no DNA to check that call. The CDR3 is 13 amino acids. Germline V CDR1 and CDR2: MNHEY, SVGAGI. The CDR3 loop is CASSLRQGGFSFF.

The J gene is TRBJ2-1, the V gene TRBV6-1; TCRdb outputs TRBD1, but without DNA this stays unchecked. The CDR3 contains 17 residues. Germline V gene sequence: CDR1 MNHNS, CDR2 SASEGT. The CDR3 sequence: CASRPRKGPNTYNEQFF.

CDR3: CASSRLAGGSEQYF. J is TRBJ2-7 and V is TRBV19; TCRdb's D call of TRBD2 is untestable without DNA. Germline V gene data show CDR1 as LNHDA and CDR2 as SQIVND (reference sequence). CDR3 size: 14 residues.

The chain's CDR3 is CAWRAGVGNEQFF. The rearrangement links TRBV30 to TRBJ2-1; TCRdb's D call of TRBD2 is untestable without DNA. The CDR3 sequence is 13 residues long. Looked up from germline, CDR1 is GTSNPN and CDR2 is SVGIG (reference sequence). The variable domain in full, completed from reference TRBV30 and TRBJ2-1, reads SQTIHQWPATLVQPVGSPLSLECTVEGTSNPNLYWYRQAAGRGLQLLFYSVGIGQISSEVPQNLSASRPQDRQFILSSKKLLLSDSGFYLCAWRAGVGNEQFFGPGTRLTVL.